This T cell receptor beta chain originates from a study of T cell repertoires in cytomegalovirus infection. At the level of the study: It was the public TCR beta signatures that indicated both CMV infection and matching HLA type.

TCRdb reprocessed the reads with MiXCR, giving one entry per CDR3 protein. The sample has more than 350,000 distinct CDR3 sequences, about a third seen once. This clonotype has just a few counts. Its target is not known. Whole-study results and caveats: The cumulative frequency of public TCR beta families identified carriers of CMV plus the relevant HLA. HLA-C-restricted CMV-specific TCR beta clonotypes were dominant in the ex vivo response.

This receptor was identified in a human donor in good health (CMV status not recorded). Some clones in this sample may be carry-over from other donors' samples. Material for sequencing was PBMCs.

The CDR3 nucleotides are TGTGCCAGCAGCTTAGGGGGGTTGGACACTGAAGCTTTCTTT. It is translated as CASSLGGLDTEAFF. The V gene is TRBV7-8, the J gene TRBJ1-1, with a weak D call TRBD1 (5 bases). The CDR3 totals 14 residues. From germline, CDR1 is SGHVS and CDR2 FQNEAQ. Between the trimmed V and J ends, which lost 1 base and 3 bases, there was a span of 9 bases.